Following are 24 T cell receptor beta chains from one sample sequenced in a study of early T cells in non-severe SARS-CoV-2 infection. One entry per CDR3 protein results from TCRdb running MiXCR on the 5' RACE reads. The sample holds 80,000 to 95,000 distinct CDR3 sequences, around 16% seen once. Sequenced material: whole blood, taken at baseline. The receptors were sampled from an adult who was a healthcare worker with PCR-confirmed SARS-CoV-2 infection or an uninfected control (not recorded which).

The rearrangement links TRBV10-3 to TRBJ2-7; TRBD2 matches 10 bases. Germline V gives CDR1 ENHRY, CDR2 SYGVKD. This CDR3 comprises 13 residues. V lost 8 bases to trimming and J lost 4 bases; unmatched junction nucleotides: 5. The CDR3: CAILEGLAYEQYF. In nucleotides, the CDR3 is TGTGCCATCTTAGAGGGACTAGCGTACGAGCAGTACTTC.

The J gene is TRBJ2-5, the V gene TRBV5-1; possible D gene TRBD2, 6 bases. Germline V gene lookup returns CDR1 SGHRS and CDR2 YFSETQ. V lost 3 bases and J 7 bases, leaving 19 bases between the germline ends. This CDR3 region has 15 residues. The CDR3 DNA reads TGCGCCAGCAGCTGGGGAGGAACTCGGGATGGGACCCAGTACTTC. Amino acid sequence: CASSWGGTRDGTQYF. The full variable domain, completed using reference TRBV5-1 and TRBJ2-5, is KAGVTQTPRYLIKTRGQQVTLSCSPISGHRSVSWYQQTPGQGLQFLFEYFSETQRNKGNFPGRFSGRQFSNSRSEMNVSTLELGDSALYLCASSWGGTRDGTQYFGPGTRLLVL.

This clonotype was seen ten or more times. This chain links TRBV28 with TRBJ2-3; D is ambiguous. The germline V gene has CDR1 MDHEN and CDR2 SYDVKM. The CDR3 consists of 12 residues. The germline V and J ends were trimmed by 6 bases and 7 bases, with 11 bases remaining between them. The CDR3 spells CASSQGRNTQYF. The CDR3 DNA reads TGTGCCAGCAGCCAAGGGCGGAATACGCAGTATTTT.

The chain couples TRBV7-9 to TRBJ2-3; possible D gene TRBD2, 5 bases. V gave up 5 bases and J gave up 4 bases, with 10 bases separating them. CDR1 and CDR2 from the germline V gene are SEHNR and FQNEAQ (reference sequence). The CDR3 is 13 amino acids. In DNA, the CDR3 is TGTGCCAGCAGCCCGAGGCGGGCAGATACGCAGTATTTT. This codes for CASSPRRADTQYF.

This clonotype showed up just a few times. V gene TRBV6-5 combines with J gene TRBJ2-7; TRBD1 is a possible D gene (6 bases). Germline-derived CDR1 and CDR2 are MNHEY and SVGAGI. The V gene lost 6 bases and the J gene lost 6 bases, with 15 bases spanning the gap. The CDR3 extends over 13 amino acids. The CDR3 loop is CASRRTASLEQYF. Here the CDR3 DNA reads TGTGCCAGCAGGCGGACAGCCTCCCTCGAGCAGTACTTC.

V gene TRBV11-2 combines with J gene TRBJ2-6; D might be TRBD2 (6 bases). V was shortened by 5 bases and J by 8 bases, with 13 bases between the two germline ends. The germline gives CDR1 SGHAT, CDR2 FQNNGV. This CDR3 is 14 amino acids long. Here the CDR3 DNA reads TGTGCCAGCAGCACCCTAGGAGGGTCCAACGTCCTGACTTTC. It specifies CASSTLGGSNVLTF. Full variable domain (remainder filled in from reference TRBV11-2 and TRBJ2-6): EAGVAQSPRYKIIEKRQSVAFWCNPISGHATLYWYQQILGQGPKLLIQFQNNGVVDDSQLPKDRFSAERLKGVDSTLKIQPAKLEDSAVYLCASSTLGGSNVLTFGAGSRLTVL.

Comments on this clonotype: Germline is not matched at one junction end, which may reflect a read error. The V call is TRBV6-1, the J call TRBJ2-7; 11 positions match TRBD2. Germline CDR1 is MNHNS and CDR2 is SASEGT. The CDR3 sequence is 17 residues long. The chain's CDR3 is CASSEPYGTSGTYVQYF. The DNA for the CDR3 is TGTGCCAGCAGTGAACCGTACGGGACTAGCGGTACCTACGTGCAGTACTTC.

This clonotype was observed a single time. V and J are TRBV29-1 and TRBJ2-2; 9 bases line up with TRBD1. CDR3 length: 15 amino acids. V trimming: 4 bases; J trimming: 7 bases; junction bases outside the gene matches: 10. Germline loops: CDR1 SQVTM, CDR2 ANQGSEA. CDR3 DNA: TGCAGCGTTGGGCAGGGGACAGGGTTTGACGGGGAGCTGTTTTTT. Translated: CSVGQGTGFDGELFF.

This clonotype occurred many times. The gene calls are TRBV20-1 and TRBJ2-1, with TRBD2 identical over 8 bases. Trimming cost V 3 bases and J 7 bases; bases outside gene matches: 5. This CDR3 is 13 amino acids long. The germline V gene encodes CDR1 DFQATT and CDR2 SNEGSKA (reference sequence). Here the CDR3 DNA reads TGCAGTGCTAGCGGGAGGGCCAAGAATGAGCAGTTCTTC. It yields the protein CSASGRAKNEQFF.

Many counts were recorded for this clonotype. The chain couples TRBV10-2 to TRBJ1-1, with 8 positions matching TRBD1. The CDR3 loop spans 13 amino acids. J gave up 4 bases and V 4 bases, and 2 bases lay outside the gene matches. Germline CDR1 reads WSHSY; CDR2 reads SAAADI. The CDR3 loop reads CASSAGGGTEAFF. CDR3 in DNA: TGCGCCAGCAGTGCAGGGGGCGGCACTGAAGCTTTCTTT.

The chain employs TRBV6-5 and TRBJ2-6, with D possibly TRBD2 on 5 matching bases. V was cut by 0 bases and J by 4 bases, with 10 bases left in between. In germline, CDR1 is MNHEY, CDR2 SVGAGI. The CDR3 sequence is 16 residues long. CDR3 coding DNA: TGTGCCAGCAGTTACTCCACCGGGGTAGGGGCCAACGTCCTGACTTTC. This gives the protein CASSYSTGVGANVLTF.

This clonotype was seen a handful of times. The chain couples TRBV11-2 to TRBJ2-7; 7 bases are a match to TRBD1. Unmatched junction bases numbered 7, after V lost 6 bases and J lost 2 bases. CDR1 SGHAT and CDR2 FQNNGV come from the germline V gene. The CDR3 contains 14 residues. The CDR3 spells CASRETGNPYEQYF. CDR3 nucleotide sequence: TGTGCCAGCAGGGAGACAGGGAATCCCTACGAGCAGTACTTC. The whole variable domain, remainder taken from reference TRBV11-2 and TRBJ2-7, is EAGVAQSPRYKIIEKRQSVAFWCNPISGHATLYWYQQILGQGPKLLIQFQNNGVVDDSQLPKDRFSAERLKGVDSTLKIQPAKLEDSAVYLCASRETGNPYEQYFGPGTRLTVT.

J is TRBJ1-1 and V is TRBV9; no clear D gene. The V end was cut by 1 base, the J end by 3 bases, with 10 bases between. This CDR3 contains 14 residues. Germline V gene lookup returns CDR1 SGDLS and CDR2 YYNGEE. For the CDR3, the DNA is TGTGCCAGCAGCGTACAGCCTGGGGACACTGAAGCTTTCTTT. Its translation is CASSVQPGDTEAFF.

This clonotype was picked up a small number of times. The chain employs TRBV7-8 and TRBJ2-1; D is ambiguous. Germline lookup yields CDR1 SGHVS and CDR2 FQNEAQ. Trimming removed 1 base from V and 9 bases from J, with 10 bases in between. The CDR3 runs to 13 residues. The CDR3 nucleotides read TGTGCCAGCAGCTTAGGACCCGATGGTGAGCAGTTCTTC. Translating gives CASSLGPDGEQFF.

In its sample, this clonotype was seen many times. This rearrangement joins TRBV23-1 to TRBJ2-4; D is uncertain. TRBV23-1 counts as an open reading frame of uncertain function. There are 14 residues in the CDR3. Deletions cut 0 bases from V and 5 bases from J, with 8 bases between. The CDR3, as DNA: TGCGCCAGCAGTCAATCGCTACCACAAAACATTCAGTACTTC. The encoded protein is CASSQSLPQNIQYF.

This clonotype was observed a handful of times. The chain recombines TRBV7-8 with TRBJ2-1, with D unresolved. CDR1 is SGHVS and CDR2 is FQNEAQ in the germline V gene. This CDR3 comprises 14 residues. The V end was cut by 5 bases, the J end by 6 bases, with 14 bases between. As DNA, the CDR3 is TGTGCCAGCAGCCCCTTTGAAGAATCCAATGAGCAGTTCTTC. It encodes CASSPFEESNEQFF.

V and J are TRBV9 and TRBJ1-1; D is possibly TRBD1 (5 bases). Germline-derived CDR1 and CDR2 are SGDLS and YYNGEE. The CDR3 sequence is 13 residues long. Between the trimmed V and J ends, which lost 3 bases and 2 bases, there was a span of 8 bases. The CDR3 DNA follows: TGTGCCAGCAGCGGAGACAGTAACACTGAAGCTTTCTTT. Amino acids: CASSGDSNTEAFF.

The chain combines TRBV28 with TRBJ2-1; 8 bases match TRBD2. Germline V CDR1 and CDR2: MDHEN, SYDVKM. V trimming: 5 bases; J trimming: 5 bases; junction bases outside the gene matches: 17. This CDR3 is built from 18 residues. The CDR3 spells CASSPPGLAGLTHNEQFF. The CDR3 coding sequence is TGTGCCAGCAGTCCCCCGGGGTTAGCGGGATTGACCCACAATGAGCAGTTCTTC.

This clonotype was found a few times. The rearrangement joins TRBV9 to TRBJ1-2; D is ambiguous. This CDR3 is 14 amino acids long. Germline CDR1 is SGDLS and CDR2 is YYNGEE. Trimming removed 0 bases at V and 0 bases at J, with 6 bases between. CDR3 sequence: CASSVAQSNYGYTF. The DNA for the CDR3 is TGTGCCAGCAGCGTAGCGCAGTCTAACTATGGCTACACCTTC.

This clonotype has only one observation. This chain links TRBV5-1 with TRBJ1-1; no clear D. Germline V lookup: CDR1 SGHRS, CDR2 YFSETQ. Trimming removed 8 bases from V and 1 base from J, with 12 bases in between. The CDR3 covers 13 residues. For the CDR3, the DNA is TGCGCCAGTAGGCCAAATTCGAACACTGAAGCTTTCTTT. Amino acids: CASRPNSNTEAFF.

This clonotype was detected a few times. The J gene is TRBJ1-4, the V gene TRBV4-1, with a possible D match to TRBD1 (6 bases). Germline V gives CDR1 MGHRA, CDR2 YSYEKL. The CDR3 loop spans 17 amino acids. The germline V and J ends were trimmed by 2 bases and 8 bases, with 21 bases remaining between them. The CDR3 region is CASSQRGAGPKGEKLFF. The CDR3 nucleotides are TGCGCCAGCAGCCAAAGGGGGGCCGGGCCAAAGGGAGAAAAACTGTTTTTT.

Notes on this clonotype: A read error may account for a junction end that differs from germline. This chain links TRBV7-9 with TRBJ1-5, with 7 bases fitting TRBD1. In germline, CDR1 is SEHNR, CDR2 FQNEAQ (reference sequence). The CDR3 consists of 13 residues. The CDR3 DNA sequence: TGTACCAGCAGCGGAACAGGGGTCCAGCCCCAGCATTTT. It codes for CTSSGTGVQPQHF. Full variable domain (missing parts from reference TRBV7-9 and TRBJ1-5): DTGVSQNPRHKITKRGQNVTFRCDPISEHNRLYWYRQTLGQGPEFLTYFQNEAQLEKSRLLSDRFSAERPKGSFSTLEIQRTEQGDSAMYLCTSSGTGVQPQHFGDGTRLSIL.

This clonotype showed up many times. The chain uses TRBV12-3 or TRBV12-4 and TRBJ2-1; the D is unclear. CDR3 length equals 11 residues. The ends were cut back, 5 bases at V and 10 bases at J, with 9 bases in the middle. The CDR3 DNA sequence: TGTGCCAGCAGTGCGAGACAAGAGCAGTTCTTC. Its protein is CASSARQEQFF.

This clonotype came up a few times. The chain combines TRBV12-3 or TRBV12-4 with TRBJ1-6, with 9 bases matching TRBD1. V was clipped by 3 bases and J by 8 bases; unmatched bases: 5. CDR3 length: 15 residues. CDR3 nucleotides: TGTGCCAGCAGTTTGGGACAGGGACGGGATTCACCCCTCCACTTT. This gives the protein CASSLGQGRDSPLHF.